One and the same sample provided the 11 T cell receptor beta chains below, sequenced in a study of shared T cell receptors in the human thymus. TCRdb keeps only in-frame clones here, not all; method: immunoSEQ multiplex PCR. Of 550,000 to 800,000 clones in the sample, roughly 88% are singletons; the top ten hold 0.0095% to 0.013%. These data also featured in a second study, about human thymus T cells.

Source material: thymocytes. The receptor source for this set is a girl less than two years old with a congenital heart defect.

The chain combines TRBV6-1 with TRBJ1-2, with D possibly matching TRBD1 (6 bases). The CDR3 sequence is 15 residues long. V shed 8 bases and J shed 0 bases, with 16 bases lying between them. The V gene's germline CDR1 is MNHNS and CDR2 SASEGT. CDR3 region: CASPGQKEANYGYTF. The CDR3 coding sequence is TGTGCCAGCCCAGGACAGAAAGAAGCTAACTATGGCTACACCTTC.

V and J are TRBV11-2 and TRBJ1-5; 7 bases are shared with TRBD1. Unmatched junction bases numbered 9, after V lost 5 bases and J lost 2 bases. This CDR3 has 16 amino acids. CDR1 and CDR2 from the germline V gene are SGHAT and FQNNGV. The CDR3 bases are TGTGCCAGCAGCCCGGCCCGCGACAGGGGCAATCAGCCCCAGCATTTT. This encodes CASSPARDRGNQPQHF. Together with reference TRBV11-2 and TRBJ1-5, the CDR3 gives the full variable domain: EAGVAQSPRYKIIEKRQSVAFWCNPISGHATLYWYQQILGQGPKLLIQFQNNGVVDDSQLPKDRFSAERLKGVDSTLKIQPAKLEDSAVYLCASSPARDRGNQPQHFGDGTRLSIL.

The DNA for the CDR3 is TGTGCCAGTAGGATACATGCGACAGGGCTGGGGAACACCATATATTTT. This gives the protein CASRIHATGLGNTIYF. This chain links TRBV19 with TRBJ1-3; 7 positions match TRBD1. The CDR3 has 16 amino acids. CDR1 is LNHDA, CDR2 SQIVND, per germline (reference sequence). Losses at the gene ends were 6 bases for V and 7 bases for J; bases not matched to a gene: 15.

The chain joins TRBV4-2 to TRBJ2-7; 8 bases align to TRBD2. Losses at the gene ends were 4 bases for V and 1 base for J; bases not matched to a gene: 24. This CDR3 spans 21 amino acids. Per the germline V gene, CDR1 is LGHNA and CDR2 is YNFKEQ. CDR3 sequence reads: CASSRRRAGRGEDPTSYEQYF. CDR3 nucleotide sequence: TGTGCCAGCAGCCGAAGAAGGGCTGGGCGGGGGGAGGACCCAACATCCTACGAGCAGTACTTC.

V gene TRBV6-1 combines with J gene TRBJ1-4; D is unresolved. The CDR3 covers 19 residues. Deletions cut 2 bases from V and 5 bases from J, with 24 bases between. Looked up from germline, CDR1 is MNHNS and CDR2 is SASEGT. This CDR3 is CASSELYSLKRTFNEKLFF. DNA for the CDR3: TGTGCCAGCAGTGAACTCTATTCGCTAAAACGAACGTTCAATGAAAAACTGTTTTTT.

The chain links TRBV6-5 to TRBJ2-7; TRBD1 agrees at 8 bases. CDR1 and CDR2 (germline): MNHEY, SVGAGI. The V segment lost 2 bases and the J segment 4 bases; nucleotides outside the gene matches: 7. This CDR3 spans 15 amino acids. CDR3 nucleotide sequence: TGTGCCAGCAGTTACACTCCGAGGACAGGGTACGAGCAGTACTTC. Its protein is CASSYTPRTGYEQYF.

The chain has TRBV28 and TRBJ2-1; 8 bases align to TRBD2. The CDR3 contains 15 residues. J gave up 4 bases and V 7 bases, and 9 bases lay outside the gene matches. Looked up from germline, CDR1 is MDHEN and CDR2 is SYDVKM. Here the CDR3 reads CASTLRAGAYNEQFF. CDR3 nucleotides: TGTGCCAGCACCCTCCGAGCGGGGGCTTACAATGAGCAGTTCTTC.

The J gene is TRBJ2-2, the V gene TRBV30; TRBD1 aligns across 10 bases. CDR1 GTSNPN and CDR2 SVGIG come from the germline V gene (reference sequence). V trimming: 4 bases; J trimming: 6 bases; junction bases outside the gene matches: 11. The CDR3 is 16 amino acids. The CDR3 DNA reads TGTGCCTGGATTAAATCGACAGGGGGCTTGTCCGGGGAGCTGTTTTTT. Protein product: CAWIKSTGGLSGELFF.

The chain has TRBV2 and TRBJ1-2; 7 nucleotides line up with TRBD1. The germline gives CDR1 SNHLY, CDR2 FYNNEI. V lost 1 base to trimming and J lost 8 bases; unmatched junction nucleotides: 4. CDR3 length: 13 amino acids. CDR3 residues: CASSEGGQRGYTF. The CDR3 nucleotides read TGTGCCAGCAGTGAAGGGGGACAGAGAGGCTACACCTTC.

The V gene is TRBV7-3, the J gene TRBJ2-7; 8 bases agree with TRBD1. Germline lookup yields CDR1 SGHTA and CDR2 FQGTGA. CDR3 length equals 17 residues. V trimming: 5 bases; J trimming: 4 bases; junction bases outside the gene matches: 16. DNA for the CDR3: TGTGCCAGCAGCCGTAGCCGCCGGGACAGGAATAGGTACGAGCAGTACTTC. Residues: CASSRSRRDRNRYEQYF. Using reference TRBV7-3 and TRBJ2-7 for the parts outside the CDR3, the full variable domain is GAGVSQTPSNKVTEKGKYVELRCDPISGHTALYWYRQSLGQGPEFLIYFQGTGAADDSGLPNDRFFAVRPEGSVSTLKIQRTERGDSAVYLCASSRSRRDRNRYEQYFGPGTRLTVT.

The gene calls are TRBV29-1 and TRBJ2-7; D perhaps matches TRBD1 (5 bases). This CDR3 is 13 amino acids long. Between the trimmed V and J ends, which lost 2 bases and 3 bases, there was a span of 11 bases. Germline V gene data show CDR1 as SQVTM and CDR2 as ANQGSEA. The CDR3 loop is CSVETDTHYEQYF. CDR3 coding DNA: TGCAGCGTTGAAACGGACACCCACTACGAGCAGTACTTC.